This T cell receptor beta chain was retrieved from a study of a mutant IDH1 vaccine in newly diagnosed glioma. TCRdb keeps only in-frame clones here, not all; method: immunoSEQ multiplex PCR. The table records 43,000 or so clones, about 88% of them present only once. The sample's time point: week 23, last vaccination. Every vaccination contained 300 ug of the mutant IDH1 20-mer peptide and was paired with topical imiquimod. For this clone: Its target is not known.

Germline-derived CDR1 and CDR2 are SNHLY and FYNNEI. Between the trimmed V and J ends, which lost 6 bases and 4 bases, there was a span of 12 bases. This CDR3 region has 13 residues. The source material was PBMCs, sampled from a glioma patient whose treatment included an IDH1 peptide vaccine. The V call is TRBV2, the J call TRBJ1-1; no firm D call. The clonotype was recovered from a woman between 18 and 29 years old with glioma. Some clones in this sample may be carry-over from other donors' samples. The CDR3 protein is CASRDPGSTEAFF. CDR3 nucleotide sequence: TGTGCCAGCAGGGACCCGGGGTCCACTGAAGCTTTCTTT.